The source of this TCR beta chain is a study of blood T cell repertoires in COVID-19 (dated by TCRdb to 2018 to 2021). Study-wide context: The collaborator samples originated in the United States, Italy and Spain and spanned the acute and convalescent phases of COVID-19. The material from the prospective study consisted of cDNA or gDNA derived from T cells, B-cell-depleted T cells, or PBMCs. The dataset comprised deeply sampled blood TCRbeta repertoires from subjects exposed to, actively infected with, or recovered from COVID-19. The repertoires were released in a freely available public database intended as a resource for research on the immune response to SARS-CoV-2. Samples were obtained from the ongoing ImmuneRACE study (first 160 participants) and from 1,254 subjects provided by 6 global collaborators. Nearly every sample came with metadata listing a de-identified subject ID, COVID-19 status, age in years and sex. Where available, HLA class I and class II types were taken from metadata supplied by the sample provider and were not determined by assay-based typing. The full study reports these points: The amount of clinical and demographic metadata varied by source and participant and was provided uncurated.

The immunoSEQ Assay, a bias-controlled multiplex PCR, was used to amplify TCRbeta CDR3 regions from genomic DNA. The study's processing was this. Nucleated cell counts per sample were estimated from amplification of reference gene primers within the assay. To quantify the absolute abundance of each unique TCRbeta CDR3 rearrangement, sequence reads were collapsed and filtered. Productive Simpson clonality was computed per sample as the square root of Simpson's diversity index over productive rearrangements. This is the immuneACCESS table as TCRdb keeps it, with only in-frame sequences that have V and J called. A part of the clones is gone; compared with another copy, unresolved V genes explain less than half, and the rest is unexplained. That table gives V, J and clone size, and the DNA gave D and trimming. The sample yields 45,000 to 70,000 clones; 89% were counted once. The ten largest make up roughly an eighth of the sample.

The collaborating institutions used their own protocols to collect whole blood in K2EDTA tubes. For TCRbeta analysis, collaborators shipped samples in one of three forms: frozen whole blood, isolated PBMCs, or DNA extracted from either of those sample types. According to the germline V gene, CDR1 reads KGHDR and CDR2 reads SFDVKD. The CDR3 has 12 amino acids, counting the end cysteine and phenylalanine. Left in the record is the CDR3 DNA by itself, 36 bases read in frame from the first base. V has 3 bases trimmed and J has 9 bases trimmed; junction bases matching no gene number 2. About this clone: Its antigen is currently not known. There are no base qualities to consult, and no much larger clone falls within one base.

The material sequenced was peripheral blood. The TCR sequence derives from a woman aged 55 to 70 with active COVID-19. The chain couples TRBV24-1 to TRBJ2-3, with 7 bases in between that match TRBD1. CDR3 loop: CATSDGTATQYF. The nucleotides are TGTGCCACCAGTGATGGGACAGCAACGCAGTATTTT.